This T cell receptor (beta chain) was recorded in a study of shared clonotypes between healthy human individuals (dated by TCRdb to the early 2020s). Broadly, across the study: The cohort comprised a couple of women and three men aged 18 to 49 years. For each donor, CD4 naive and CD4 memory were each run on three plates, CD8 naive on two plates, and CD8 memory on one plate. Between about 0.9 and 8.9 billion PBMCs per donor were obtained by leukapheresis. Libraries were prepared and TCR repertoires were sequenced by different laboratories using diverse techniques, in order to increase sequencing depth and limit assay-specific biases. The study deeply sequenced blood TCR repertoires of about 5 healthy adults to estimate repertoire size and the extent of clonotype sharing between individuals.

A note on this clone: Its specific antigen is unknown. No much larger clonotype is one base removed from it; base qualities were not supplied.

Using the deep immunoSEQ assay, TCR CDR3 regions were amplified from genomic DNA by multiplex PCR. For each cell subset, the extracted genomic DNA was distributed evenly across all wells of several immunoSEQ 96-well plates, and each plate served as one replicate. For sorted subsets, around 200 ng genomic DNA, equal to 30,000 or so T cell genomes, was loaded into each replicate PCR. Purified libraries were measured with a Qubit 3.0 fluorometer, size-checked on a Bioanalyzer 2100, and measured again with the KAPA Library Quantification kit. Every immunoSEQ 96-well plate was sequenced on a separate single-read 150-cycle Illumina NextSeq 550 flow cell. Per the source publication's procedure: Because only junctional sequences without quality scores were contained in the immunoSEQ output, filtering matching that applied to full-length reads could not be performed. Sequences were annotated with PyIR, a Python wrapper for IgBLAST v1.9, and V/J genes and CDR3 were assigned using IMGT germline references. Any read was removed if the V/J assignment was weak (E-value above 1e-6), the CDR3 was missing, or the read contained stop codons, out-of-frame junctions, or ambiguous translated residues. V3J clonotypes were defined as sequences sharing the same inferred V gene, J gene, and CDR3 amino acid sequence. The percentage overlap between two repertoires was calculated by dividing the number of shared unique clonotypes by the size of the smaller repertoire. Richness of each repertoire was evaluated using RTK rarefaction, the Chao1 estimator, and Recon v2.1 estimates of unobserved clonotypes. Generation probabilities for all TCRbeta clonotypes obtained by the gDNA method from several donors were computed using OLGA. TCRdb took over this immuneACCESS table, retaining in-frame rearrangements with V and J assigned. Such tables are incomplete; in checked studies, under half of the missing clones stem from an unresolved V gene, and the remainder is unexplained. V, J and clone size were drawn from that table, and D and trimming were deduced from the DNA. The sample table contains 500,000 or so clones; only one count was recorded for about 96% of them. In total, the top ten clones hold 0.055% to 0.075% of the sample.

General conclusions and limits of the study: When several donors were compared, the shared fraction of clonotypes was 5% to 6.5% for naive CD4, about 4% for naive CD8, roughly 2.5% for memory CD4, and around 0.37% for memory CD8. Naive subsets generally had larger estimated clonotype richness than memory subsets. Even with the large sequencing depth, rarefaction of the sorted-subset datasets indicated that sequencing was incomplete. The genetic and exposure-history diversity represented was limited by the small number of donors. Sampling was limited to blood, and TCR repertoires in tissue likely differ from TCR repertoires in blood. Pairwise subsampling indicated that sequencing depth was expected to affect the degree of clonotype sharing among donors. Clonotypes shared by all four sorted-subset donors showed higher generation probabilities than non-shared clonotypes.

The donors were healthy, HIV-negative adults with no recently reported acute infections or vaccinations. Every donor was a Caucasian adult living in Nashville, Tennessee, USA. CD4+ T cells were enriched by magnetic negative selection; naive cells were then positively selected on CD45RA, and the negative fraction formed the memory subset. Blood was collected by leukapheresis, and PBMCs were isolated by Ficoll-Histopaque density gradient centrifugation and then cryopreserved in liquid nitrogen vapor phase. Analytical flow cytometry was used to check the purity and quantity of every magnetically sorted T cell population. Each sorted fraction had its genomic DNA isolated and then quantified by UV absorbance on a Nanodrop 2000c. The receptor comes from a woman aged 25 to 39 in good health. The sequenced sample was naive CD4+ T cells sorted from blood. The intended sense of this specimen's cell subset or site label: CD45RA+ positively selected.

The nucleotide sequence reads as follows: TGTGCCAGCAGTAACTCAGGGCCTAACTATGGCTACACCTTC. This is translated as CASSNSGPNYGYTF. The V gene is TRBV27 and the J gene is TRBJ1-2; TRBD1 is a possible D gene, resting on 5 matching bases. From its cysteine to its phenylalanine, the CDR3 spans 14 amino acids. Just the 42-base CDR3 DNA is kept, in frame starting at base 1. Trimming takes 5 bases from V and 0 bases from J, and the germline ends sit 10 bases apart. Per the germline V gene (reference sequence), MNHEY is the CDR1 and SMNVEV is the CDR2.